The next 24 T cell receptor beta chains were all read from a single sample in a study of blood T cell repertoires in COVID-19. TCRdb's table, derived via immunoSEQ multiplex PCR, lists solely in-frame clones and lacks some. The sample consists of roughly 670,000 clones, over 80% of them appearing once. The sample was peripheral blood. The receptors originated from a woman aged 18-29 years with acute or convalescent COVID-19.

The chain is built from TRBV3-1 (or the pseudogene TRBV3-2) and TRBJ2-3; weak D call: TRBD1 (5 bases). Looked up from germline, CDR1 is LGHDT and CDR2 is YNNKEL (reference sequence). Trimming took off 4 bases at V and 0 bases at J, with 11 bases between the two ends. The CDR3 has 15 amino acids. CDR3 sequence: CASSPQGLSTDTQYF. DNA of the CDR3: TGTGCCAGCAGCCCCCAGGGCCTTAGCACAGATACGCAGTATTTT.

This clone was seen only a few times. The chain carries TRBV19 and TRBJ2-2, with TRBD2 identical over 14 bases. V trimming: 5 bases; J trimming: 8 bases; junction bases outside the gene matches: 10. The CDR3 has 17 amino acids. Germline CDR1 LNHDA, CDR2 SQIVND (reference sequence). The CDR3 nucleotides read TGTGCCAGTAGTTCCTCCGGGACTAGCGGGGGCGAGGGGGAGCTGTTTTTT. Translation: CASSSSGTSGGEGELFF.

The rearrangement links TRBV30 to TRBJ1-4, with D tentatively TRBD1 (5 bases). The germline gives CDR1 GTSNPN, CDR2 SVGIG (reference sequence). The CDR3 contains 12 residues. The V end lost 4 bases, the J end lost 8 bases, and 11 bases lay between the germline ends. CDR3 nucleotides: TGTGCCTGGACAGGGCGAGACGAAAAACTGTTTTTT. Its protein product is CAWTGRDEKLFF.

The chain carries TRBV7-9 and TRBJ1-4; possible D gene TRBD1, 6 bases. V was pared by 5 bases and J by 2 bases, with 18 bases between. From germline, CDR1 is SEHNR and CDR2 FQNEAQ (reference sequence). This CDR3 spans 17 amino acids. The CDR3: CASSRRPGVGTNEKLFF. The CDR3 bases are TGTGCCAGCAGCCGCCGCCCAGGGGTTGGGACTAATGAAAAACTGTTTTTT.

In the case of this clone: The identical CDR3 is also encoded by other nucleotide sequences in the sample. This chain connects TRBV29-1 to TRBJ1-3, with D possibly matching TRBD1 (5 bases). The CDR3 contains 13 residues. Trimming took 1 base from V and 4 from J, leaving 8 bases between them. Looked up from germline, CDR1 is SQVTM and CDR2 is ANQGSEA. The CDR3 DNA is TGCAGCGTTGAAGGGACACTCGGAAACACCATATATTTT. This sequence encodes CSVEGTLGNTIYF. Full variable domain (remainder filled in from reference TRBV29-1 and TRBJ1-3): SAVISQKPSRDICQRGTSLTIQCQVDSQVTMMFWYRQQPGQSLTLIATANQGSEATYESGFVIDKFPISRPNLTFSTLTVSNMSPEDSSIYLCSVEGTLGNTIYFGEGSWLTVV.

The chain combines TRBV6-5 with TRBJ1-1, with unresolved D. This CDR3 spans 13 amino acids. CDR1 and CDR2 from the germline V gene are MNHEY and SVGAGI. V was pared by 7 bases and J by 5 bases, with 14 bases between. The CDR3 region has the DNA TGTGCCAGCACTAGGAGCTTGAGAACTGAAGCTTTCTTT. Encoded protein: CASTRSLRTEAFF.

The rearrangement joins TRBV9 to TRBJ2-2; TRBD2 matches 8 bases. Germline-derived CDR1 and CDR2 are SGDLS and YYNGEE. The junction had 3 bases not matched to a gene; V was cut back by 4 bases and J by 1 base. The CDR3 consists of 15 residues. The CDR3 DNA reads as TGTGCCAGCAGCCCCAGCGGGGGGAACACCGGGGAGCTGTTTTTT. Its translation is CASSPSGGNTGELFF.

This chain joins TRBV4-1 and TRBJ1-5; weak D call: TRBD1 (5 bases). This CDR3 comprises 15 residues. Trimming removed 1 base from V and 3 bases from J, with 10 bases in between. The germline V gene encodes CDR1 MGHRA and CDR2 YSYEKL. The CDR3 spells CASSQGQTYNQPQHF. In nucleotides, the CDR3 is TGCGCCAGCAGCCAAGGACAGACTTACAATCAGCCCCAGCATTTT.

The chain joins TRBV2 to TRBJ1-5, with TRBD1 matching over 8 bases. The CDR3 is made up of 16 amino acids. V was clipped by 6 bases and J by 0 bases; unmatched bases: 7. CDR1 is SNHLY, CDR2 FYNNEI, per germline. The CDR3 protein is CASSRSGQGSNQPQHF. CDR3 sequence (DNA): TGTGCCAGCAGCCGGAGCGGACAGGGTAGCAATCAGCCCCAGCATTTT.

The V gene is TRBV5-6, the J gene TRBJ2-5; possible D gene TRBD2, 5 bases. CDR1 and CDR2 from the germline V gene are SGHDT and YYEEEE. This CDR3 region has 15 residues. V was trimmed by 4 bases and J by 6 bases, leaving 19 bases between them. This CDR3 is CASSPLAQIGKTQYF. CDR3 DNA sequence: TGTGCCAGCAGCCCCCTAGCTCAGATTGGAAAGACCCAGTACTTC.

This chain uses TRBV7-2 with TRBJ1-6; the D is unclear. The V end lost 5 bases, the J end lost 0 bases, and 14 bases lay between the germline ends. The CDR3 runs to 17 residues. Per the germline V gene, CDR1 is SGHTA and CDR2 is FQGNSA. The CDR3 here is CASSLSRVYSYNSPLHF. CDR3 nucleotide sequence: TGTGCCAGCAGCCTATCCCGCGTTTACTCCTATAATTCACCCCTCCACTTT.

The count of this clone is one. The chain has TRBV29-1 and TRBJ1-2; no definite D call. The CDR3 consists of 12 residues. The ends were cut back, 5 bases at V and 4 bases at J, with 11 bases in the middle. Germline loops: CDR1 SQVTM, CDR2 ANQGSEA. The CDR3 DNA sequence: TGCAGCGTTTTCCCCCCCTCCTATGGCTACACCTTC. Residues: CSVFPPSYGYTF.

The chain links TRBV4-1 to TRBJ1-2, with 9 positions matching TRBD1. Germline-derived CDR1 and CDR2 are MGHRA and YSYEKL. Trimming at V came to 4 bases and at J to 3 bases, leaving 6 bases not matched to a gene. This CDR3 is built from 15 residues. The CDR3 loop reads CASSRPGQGYYGYTF. Written as DNA, the CDR3 is TGCGCCAGCAGCCGCCCGGGACAGGGTTACTATGGCTACACCTTC.

The chain carries TRBV7-2 and TRBJ1-4, with 8 bases lining up with TRBD1. Germline V gene data show CDR1 as SGHTA and CDR2 as FQGNSA. V shed 2 bases, J shed 8 bases, and the junction held 10 bases outside the gene matches. CDR3 length: 16 amino acids. The CDR3 sequence: CASSLMSPGGGEKLFF. CDR3 DNA sequence: TGTGCCAGCAGCTTAATGAGTCCAGGGGGCGGGGAAAAACTGTTTTTT.

This clone was found a few times. This chain uses TRBV7-2 with TRBJ2-7, with 8 bases fitting TRBD1. The trim removed 5 bases at V and 2 bases at J, leaving 5 bases unmatched. In germline, CDR1 is SGHTA, CDR2 FQGNSA. This CDR3 is built from 14 residues. The CDR3 sequence is CASSEGQGPYEQYF. CDR3 in DNA: TGTGCCAGCAGCGAAGGACAGGGCCCCTACGAGCAGTACTTC.

The rearrangement uses TRBV5-4 and TRBJ1-2, with 7 bases lining up with TRBD1. Looked up from germline, CDR1 is SGHNT and CDR2 is YYREEE (reference sequence). CDR3 length: 14 amino acids. After removal of 3 bases from V and 4 bases from J, the junction contained 6 bases not matched to a gene. CDR3 region: CASSSGGRSYGYTF. CDR3 sequence (DNA): TGTGCCAGCAGCTCAGGGGGGCGGTCCTATGGCTACACCTTC.

The V and J genes are TRBV6-5 and TRBJ1-5; 7 positions match TRBD1. The CDR3 extends over 15 amino acids. Germline V gene sequence: CDR1 MNHEY, CDR2 SVGAGI. V lost 0 bases and J lost 7; bases outside the gene matches: 6. The CDR3 protein is CASSYSMDRRQPQHF. CDR3 nucleotide sequence: TGTGCCAGCAGTTACTCTATGGACAGGAGGCAGCCCCAGCATTTT.

The chain joins TRBV19 to TRBJ2-2, with TRBD2 as a possible D gene (6 bases). The CDR3 consists of 17 residues. Germline V gene data show CDR1 as LNHDA and CDR2 as SQIVND (reference sequence). V was clipped by 4 bases and J by 2 bases, with 17 bases between them. CDR3 nucleotides: TGTGCCAGTAGTAGCTTCTTCGGGACTCATAACACCGGGGAGCTGTTTTTT. It codes for CASSSFFGTHNTGELFF.

The chain combines TRBV12-3 or TRBV12-4 with TRBJ2-1; no reliable D call. The CDR3 runs 12 residues. Trimming stripped 6 bases from V and 4 bases from J, with 7 bases between. The CDR3 coding sequence is TGTGCCAGCAGGCGCACTTACAATGAGCAGTTCTTC. It yields the protein CASRRTYNEQFF.

The CDR3 reads CASSERDSSNTGELFF. CDR3 sequence (DNA): TGTGCCAGCAGTGAAAGGGACAGCTCGAACACCGGGGAGCTGTTTTTT. The chain employs TRBV2 and TRBJ2-2; 7 positions match TRBD1. V shed 2 bases, J shed 0 bases, and the junction held 3 bases outside the gene matches. Germline V gene data show CDR1 as SNHLY and CDR2 as FYNNEI. The CDR3 covers 16 residues.

The V gene is TRBV5-1, the J gene TRBJ2-2, with D possibly TRBD1 on 6 matching bases. Trimming cost V 4 bases and J 1 base, with 11 bases left between them. Germline V gives CDR1 SGHRS, CDR2 YFSETQ. The CDR3 consists of 15 residues. CDR3 DNA sequence: TGCGCCAGCAGCCCTCGGACAGTGAACACCGGGGAGCTGTTTTTT. Translating it yields CASSPRTVNTGELFF.

The chain has TRBV18 and TRBJ2-3; D gene ambiguous. Germline CDR1 KGHSH, CDR2 LQKENI. CDR3 length: 12 amino acids. V was clipped by 2 bases and J by 4 bases, with 4 bases between them. CDR3 region: CASSPTADTQYF. The CDR3 DNA sequence: TGTGCCAGCTCACCAACGGCAGATACGCAGTATTTT.

This sequence joins TRBV7-3 and TRBJ2-3; TRBD2 agrees at 12 bases. Germline-derived CDR1 and CDR2 are SGHTA and FQGTGA. The V and J ends lost 2 bases and 3 bases, in that order; junction bases with no gene match: 3. The CDR3 is 16 residues long. CDR3 in DNA: TGTGCCAGCAGCTTAGAACTAGCGGGGGGAACAGATACGCAGTATTTT. It translates to CASSLELAGGTDTQYF.

As for this clone: Other DNA sequences in this specimen translate into the identical CDR3. This chain links TRBV13 with TRBJ1-1; D is unclear. V lost 5 bases to trimming and J lost 3 bases, with 7 bases between them. Germline-derived CDR1 and CDR2 are PRHDT and FYEKMQ (reference sequence). The CDR3 contains 12 residues. The CDR3 loop reads CASSLRDTEAFF. The CDR3 nucleotides are TGTGCCAGCAGCCTTCGCGACACTGAAGCTTTCTTT.